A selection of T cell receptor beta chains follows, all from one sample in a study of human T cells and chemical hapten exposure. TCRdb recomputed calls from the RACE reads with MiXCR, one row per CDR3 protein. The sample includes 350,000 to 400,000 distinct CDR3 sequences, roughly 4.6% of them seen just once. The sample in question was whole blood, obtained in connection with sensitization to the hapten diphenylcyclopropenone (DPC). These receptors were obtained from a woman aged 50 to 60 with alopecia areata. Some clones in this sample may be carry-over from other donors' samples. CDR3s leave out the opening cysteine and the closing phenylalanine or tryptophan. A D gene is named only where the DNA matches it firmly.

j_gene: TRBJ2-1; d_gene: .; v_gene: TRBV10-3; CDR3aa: AIRAGFSSYNEQF
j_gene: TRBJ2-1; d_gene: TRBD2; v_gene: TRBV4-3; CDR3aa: ASSPRLAGEILNEQF
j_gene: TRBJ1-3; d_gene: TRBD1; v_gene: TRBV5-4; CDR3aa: ASSLRQGAGNTIY
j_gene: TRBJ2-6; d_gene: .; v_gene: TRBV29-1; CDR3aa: SVGPEGPTPGANVLT
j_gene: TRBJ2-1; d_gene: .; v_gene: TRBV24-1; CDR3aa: ATSDGVGEQF
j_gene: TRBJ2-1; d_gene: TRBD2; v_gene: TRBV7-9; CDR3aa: ASSWGAGGGVEQF
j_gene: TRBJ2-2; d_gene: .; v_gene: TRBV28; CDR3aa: ASSWDGTGELF
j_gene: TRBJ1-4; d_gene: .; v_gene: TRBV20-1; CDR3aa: SARLEEKLF
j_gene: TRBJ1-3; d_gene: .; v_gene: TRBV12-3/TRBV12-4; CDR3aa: ASSQGNTIY
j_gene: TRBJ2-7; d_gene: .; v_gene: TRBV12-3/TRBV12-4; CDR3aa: ASSSRTEQY
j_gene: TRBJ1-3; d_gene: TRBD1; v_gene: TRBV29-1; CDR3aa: SGRTGSGNTIY
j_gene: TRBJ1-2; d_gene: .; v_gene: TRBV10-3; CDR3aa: AISEPPTAYYGYT
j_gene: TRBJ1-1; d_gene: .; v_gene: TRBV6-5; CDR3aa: ASSFGSTEAF
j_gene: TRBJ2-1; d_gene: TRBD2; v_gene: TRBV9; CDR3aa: ASSVAGGPGDEQF
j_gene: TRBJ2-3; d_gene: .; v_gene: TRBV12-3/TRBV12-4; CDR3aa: ASSFRTRGQSTDTQY
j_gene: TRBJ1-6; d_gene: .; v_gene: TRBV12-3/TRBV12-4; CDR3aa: ASSWENSPLH
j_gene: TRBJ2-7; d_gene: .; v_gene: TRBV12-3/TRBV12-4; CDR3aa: ASSLNLVSEQY
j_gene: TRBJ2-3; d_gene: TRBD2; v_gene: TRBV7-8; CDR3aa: ASSLRLAGGPDTQY
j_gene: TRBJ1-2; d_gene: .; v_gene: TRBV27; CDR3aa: ASSLSRGANYGYT
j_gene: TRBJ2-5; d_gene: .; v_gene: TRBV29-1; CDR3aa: SVGRGRQETQY
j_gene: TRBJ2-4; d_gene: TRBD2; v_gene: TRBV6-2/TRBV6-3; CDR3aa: ASFEGGPGNIQY
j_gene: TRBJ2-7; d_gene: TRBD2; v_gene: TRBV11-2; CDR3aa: ASSLGLAGAEQY
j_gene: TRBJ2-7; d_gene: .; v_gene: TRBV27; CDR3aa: ASSLGQSYEQY
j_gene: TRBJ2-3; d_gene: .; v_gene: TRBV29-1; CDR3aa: SAPGGDTDTQY
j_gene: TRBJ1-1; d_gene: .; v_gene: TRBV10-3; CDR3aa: AIRGPGGAEAF
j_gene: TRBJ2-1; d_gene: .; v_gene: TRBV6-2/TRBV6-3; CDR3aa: ASSARYNEQF
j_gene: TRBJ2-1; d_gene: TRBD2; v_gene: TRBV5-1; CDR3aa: ASSLRTSGGADEQF
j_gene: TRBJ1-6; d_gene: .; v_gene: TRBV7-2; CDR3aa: ASSLSLQNNSPLH
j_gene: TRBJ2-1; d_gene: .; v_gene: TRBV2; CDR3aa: ASSTTDYNEQF
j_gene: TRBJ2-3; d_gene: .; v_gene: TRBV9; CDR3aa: ANQKGPASTDTQY
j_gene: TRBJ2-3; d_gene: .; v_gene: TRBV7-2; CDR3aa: ASSLPDFYSTDTQY
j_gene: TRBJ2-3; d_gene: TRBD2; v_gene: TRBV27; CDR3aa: ASSTSGGTDTQY
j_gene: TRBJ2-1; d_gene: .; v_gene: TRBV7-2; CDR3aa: ASSLVSRNEQF
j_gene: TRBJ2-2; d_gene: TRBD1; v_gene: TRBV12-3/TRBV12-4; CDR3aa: ASSRDRDYTGELF
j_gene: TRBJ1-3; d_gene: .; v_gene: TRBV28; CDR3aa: ASSFPRPSGNTIY
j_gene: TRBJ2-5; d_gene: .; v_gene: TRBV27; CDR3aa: ASSLYGAVETQY
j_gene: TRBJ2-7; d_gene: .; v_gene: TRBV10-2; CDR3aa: ASSESIQIHEQY
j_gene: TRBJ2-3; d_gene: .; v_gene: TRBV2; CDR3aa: ASSDGPRKDTQY
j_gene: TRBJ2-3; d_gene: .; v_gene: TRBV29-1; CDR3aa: SVGRLTDTQY
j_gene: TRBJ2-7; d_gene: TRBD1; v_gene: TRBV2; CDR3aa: ASSEQGQGHYEQY
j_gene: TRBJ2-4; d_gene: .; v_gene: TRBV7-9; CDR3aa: ASSPGTPDSYLGKNIQY
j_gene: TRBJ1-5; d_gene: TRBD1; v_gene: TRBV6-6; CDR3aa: ASSPLDRGRRQPQH
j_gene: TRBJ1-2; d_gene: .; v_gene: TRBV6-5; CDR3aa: ASSYKGGYT